The 10 T cell receptor beta chains listed next were all sequenced from one sample in a study of T cell responses to AZD1222 COVID-19 vaccine. The data were produced by immunoSEQ multiplex PCR, yet TCRdb's version contains in-frame clones alone and is incomplete. The data contain 160,000 or so clones, around nine tenths of them singletons. Material: peripheral blood, obtained on day 0 of AZD1222 vaccination. These TCRs come from an adult in good health.

The V gene is TRBV7-2, the J gene TRBJ2-1; D unresolved. Trimming removed 5 bases at V and 4 bases at J, with 12 bases between. The CDR3 runs 14 residues. The germline gives CDR1 SGHTA, CDR2 FQGNSA. The chain's CDR3 is CASSQKKTYNEQFF. The CDR3 coding sequence is TGTGCCAGCAGCCAGAAGAAGACATACAATGAGCAGTTCTTC.

The chain couples TRBV12-3 or TRBV12-4 to TRBJ2-7, with a weak D call TRBD1 (5 bases). Trimming pared 5 bases from V and 6 bases from J, leaving 14 bases between. CDR3 length equals 13 residues. The CDR3 bases are TGTGCCAGCAGTCAAATAGGGGCAGGCGAGCAGTACTTC. The encoded protein is CASSQIGAGEQYF.

This chain links TRBV19 with TRBJ2-5, with D possibly TRBD2 on 6 matching bases. Germline V lookup: CDR1 LNHDA, CDR2 SQIVND (reference sequence). The germline V and J ends were trimmed by 3 bases and 4 bases, with 30 bases remaining between them. The CDR3 extends over 20 amino acids. CDR3 in DNA: TGTGCCAGTAGTATGTACGGGAGAGGCAGGCTCGTTTTTGATGGAGAGACCCAGTACTTC. Protein sequence: CASSMYGRGRLVFDGETQYF.

The chain is built from TRBV28 and TRBJ1-4; D is uncertain. The CDR3 covers 18 residues. Per the germline V gene, CDR1 is MDHEN and CDR2 is SYDVKM. Trimming cost V 6 bases and J 0 bases, with 20 bases left between them. Here the CDR3 reads CASRSLARLDATNEKLFF. The CDR3 DNA follows: TGTGCCAGCAGATCTTTGGCCCGGTTGGATGCAACTAATGAAAAACTGTTTTTT.

A note on this clone: Other nucleotide sequences from this sample produce the same CDR3. The gene calls are TRBV6-5 and TRBJ1-6, with 8 bases fitting TRBD1. This CDR3 comprises 15 residues. Looked up from germline, CDR1 is MNHEY and CDR2 is SVGAGI. V lost 0 bases and J lost 7; bases outside the gene matches: 2. The chain's CDR3 is CASSYSRQGNSPLHF. Written as DNA, the CDR3 is TGTGCCAGCAGTTACTCGAGACAGGGGAATTCACCCCTCCACTTT.

This rearrangement joins TRBV4-3 to TRBJ2-7; D could derive from TRBD1 or TRBD2 (5 bases each). The length of the CDR3 is 18 residues. V was shortened by 1 base and J by 0 bases, with 19 bases between the two germline ends. CDR1 is LGHNA and CDR2 is YSLEER in the germline V gene. CDR3 loop: CASSQGLGEQYHSYEQYF. The CDR3 DNA reads as TGCGCCAGCAGCCAAGGGTTAGGGGAGCAATACCACTCCTACGAGCAGTACTTC.

This clone was found a few times. Distinct nucleotide sequences in the sample also encode this CDR3. V usage is TRBV11-3 and J usage is TRBJ2-7, with TRBD1 as a possible D gene (6 bases). V was trimmed by 3 bases and J by 2 bases, leaving 8 bases between them. CDR3 size: 13 residues. CDR1 SGHNT and CDR2 YENEEA come from the germline V gene. The CDR3 DNA reads TGTGCCAGCAGCTTTCGGACAGCCTACGAGCAGTACTTC. Protein: CASSFRTAYEQYF.

V gene TRBV9 combines with J gene TRBJ1-1; tentatively, D is TRBD1 (5 bases). Trimming left V 0 bases short and J 7 bases short, with 19 bases between. The CDR3 has 16 amino acids. Germline V gene sequence: CDR1 SGDLS, CDR2 YYNGEE. CDR3 amino acids: CASSVDPRGSRLEAFF. CDR3 nucleotides: TGTGCCAGCAGCGTAGACCCGCGGGGGAGTCGGCTTGAAGCTTTCTTT.

The V gene is TRBV5-5, the J gene TRBJ2-6; unclear D gene. V lost 0 bases, J lost 0 bases, and 19 bases lay in between. The CDR3 has 20 residues. Germline V gene lookup returns CDR1 SGHKS and CDR2 YYEKEE (reference sequence). CDR3 coding DNA: TGTGCCAGCAGCTTGGCCCCCTGGGAATACAGAGACTCTGGGGCCAACGTCCTGACTTTC. Amino acid sequence: CASSLAPWEYRDSGANVLTF.

The chain carries TRBV5-5 and TRBJ1-1; 7 bases fit TRBD1. The CDR3 runs 13 residues. Trimming took 5 bases from V and 3 from J; bases not matched to a gene: 4. In germline, CDR1 is SGHKS, CDR2 YYEKEE (reference sequence). CDR3: CASSPDRDTEAFF. The CDR3 DNA sequence: TGTGCCAGCAGTCCTGACAGGGACACTGAAGCTTTCTTT. Combining the CDR3 with reference TRBV5-5 and TRBJ1-1 gives the whole variable domain DAGVTQSPTHLIKTRGQQVTLRCSPISGHKSVSWYQQVLGQGPQFIFQYYEKEERGRGNFPDRFSARQFPNYSSELNVNALLLGDSALYLCASSPDRDTEAFFGQGTRLTVV.